This T cell receptor beta chain was documented in a study of blood T cell repertoires in COVID-19. Study at large: Collection of acute and convalescent COVID-19 samples took place in the United States, Italy and Spain. The analysed material was cDNA or gDNA that came from T cells, B-cell-depleted T cells, or PBMCs.

In the original analysis: Amplification of reference gene primers was used by the study to estimate nucleated cell counts. Sequencing was performed with immunoSEQ multiplex PCR; in TCRdb, only in-frame clones are kept and a portion is missing. The V and J calls and clone size are taken from that table; D and trimming were inferred from the DNA. The data hold about 99,000 clones, with roughly four fifths observed a single time. The CDR3 consists of 15 residues. J was trimmed by 6 bases and V by 4 bases; bases with no gene match: 5. Germline V gene lookup returns CDR1 MDHEN and CDR2 SYDVKM. The specimen sequenced was peripheral blood. The TCR comes from a man between 60 and 75 years old with acute or convalescent COVID-19. The chain carries TRBV28 and TRBJ2-5, with 13 bases lining up with TRBD2. Here the CDR3 DNA reads TGTGCCAGCAGTTGGGGACTAGCGGGATGGCAGACCCAGTACTTC. Translated, it gives CASSWGLAGWQTQYF.